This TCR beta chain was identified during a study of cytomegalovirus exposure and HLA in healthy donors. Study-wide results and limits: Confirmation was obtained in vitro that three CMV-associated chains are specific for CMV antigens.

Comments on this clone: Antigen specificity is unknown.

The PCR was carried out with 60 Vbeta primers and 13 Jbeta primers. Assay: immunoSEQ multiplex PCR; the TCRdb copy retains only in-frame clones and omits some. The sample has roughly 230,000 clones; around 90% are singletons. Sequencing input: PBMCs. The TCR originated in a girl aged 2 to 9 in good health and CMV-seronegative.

The CDR3 DNA is TGTGCCAGCAGCGTAAGAGGGACTAGCGGGAGCTCCTACAATGAGCAGTTCTTC. Protein product: CASSVRGTSGSSYNEQFF. The chain is built from TRBV7-8 and TRBJ2-1, with 14 bases aligning to TRBD2. The CDR3 has 18 amino acids. Germline loops: CDR1 SGHVS, CDR2 FQNEAQ. Germline trimming cut 5 bases from V and 0 bases from J; bases unmatched to any gene: 6.